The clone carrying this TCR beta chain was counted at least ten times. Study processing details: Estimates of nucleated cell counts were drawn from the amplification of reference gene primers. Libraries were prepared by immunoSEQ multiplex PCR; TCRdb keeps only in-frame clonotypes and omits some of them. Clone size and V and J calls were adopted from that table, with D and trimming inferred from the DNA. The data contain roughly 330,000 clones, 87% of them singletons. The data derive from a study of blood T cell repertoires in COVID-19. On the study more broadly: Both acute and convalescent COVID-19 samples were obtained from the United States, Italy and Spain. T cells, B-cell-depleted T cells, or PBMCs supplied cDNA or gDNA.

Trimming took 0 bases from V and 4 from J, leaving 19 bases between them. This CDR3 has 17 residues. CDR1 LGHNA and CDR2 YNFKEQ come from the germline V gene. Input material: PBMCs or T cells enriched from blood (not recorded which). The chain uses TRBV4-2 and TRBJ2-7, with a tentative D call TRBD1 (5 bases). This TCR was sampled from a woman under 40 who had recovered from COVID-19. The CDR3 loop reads CASSQDAFGSGRYEQYF. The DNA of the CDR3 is TGTGCCAGCAGCCAAGATGCTTTTGGTTCAGGGCGATACGAGCAGTACTTC.